The 12 T cell receptor beta chains in this list originate from one sample, sequenced in a study of spatial heterogeneity in lung cancer. TCRdb reprocessed the 5' RACE reads with MiXCR, giving one entry per CDR3 protein. Among around 30,000 distinct CDR3 sequences listed, 7.5% to 9.5% were seen once. Time point denoted: sample taken at primary tumor resection. The authors sequenced whole RNA from tumor, nontumor lung or frozen PBMC without sorting. The starting material was PBMCs, obtained at surgery. Receptor source: a female donor with early-stage non-small cell lung cancer.

The sample holds many counts of this clonotype. The chain combines TRBV19 with TRBJ2-2, with 12 bases lining up with TRBD2. The CDR3 has 15 amino acids. The germline V gene has CDR1 LNHDA and CDR2 SQIVND (reference sequence). Losses at the gene ends were 4 bases for V and 5 bases for J; bases not matched to a gene: 2. The CDR3 DNA reads as TGTGCCAGTAGTACCGGGACTAGCGGGACCGGGGAGCTGTTTTTT. Amino acid sequence: CASSTGTSGTGELFF.

This clonotype was recorded at least ten times. The chain recombines TRBV29-1 with TRBJ1-2, with D maybe TRBD1 (6 bases). Trimming left V 4 bases short and J 9 bases short, with 18 bases between. This CDR3 spans 13 amino acids. Germline V gene lookup returns CDR1 SQVTM and CDR2 ANQGSEA. CDR3 sequence reads: CSVAGGAQQSYTF. Written as DNA, the CDR3 is TGCAGCGTTGCGGGGGGGGCCCAGCAGAGCTACACCTTC. Looking up the rest from reference TRBV29-1 and TRBJ1-2 gives the full variable domain: SAVISQKPSRDICQRGTSLTIQCQVDSQVTMMFWYRQQPGQSLTLIATANQGSEATYESGFVIDKFPISRPNLTFSTLTVSNMSPEDSSIYLCSVAGGAQQSYTFGSGTRLTVV.

This clonotype was counted a few times. The chain has TRBV5-5 and TRBJ2-5; maybe TRBD1 (6 bases). Germline V lookup: CDR1 SGHKS, CDR2 YYEKEE (reference sequence). This CDR3 is built from 14 residues. V was shortened by 1 base and J by 5 bases, with 12 bases between the two germline ends. DNA for the CDR3: TGTGCCAGCAGCTTGCCTACAGGGAAGGAGACCCAGTACTTC. This sequence encodes CASSLPTGKETQYF.

In its sample, this clonotype was seen a few times. The V call is TRBV11-2, the J call TRBJ2-1; the match to TRBD2 covers 8 bases. V trimming: 8 bases; J trimming: 8 bases; junction bases outside the gene matches: 11. Germline V lookup: CDR1 SGHAT, CDR2 FQNNGV. CDR3 length: 14 amino acids. CDR3: CASGGLSGSYEQFF. The DNA for the CDR3 is TGTGCCAGCGGGGGCCTAAGCGGGAGTTATGAGCAGTTCTTC.

This clonotype was picked up many times. The rearrangement links TRBV19 to TRBJ2-2, with TRBD2 matching over 11 bases. J was trimmed by 6 bases and V by 8 bases; bases with no gene match: 8. Germline CDR1 LNHDA, CDR2 SQIVND (reference sequence). CDR3 length equals 15 residues. CDR3 sequence reads: CASSLIAGGSGELFF. The CDR3 nucleotides read TGTGCCAGTTCTCTCATAGCGGGAGGGTCCGGGGAGCTGTTTTTT.

CDR3 loop: CASSPRGLGYTF. The CDR3 coding sequence is TGTGCCAGCAGTCCCAGGGGTCTTGGCTACACCTTC. The chain recombines TRBV12-3 or TRBV12-4 with TRBJ1-2, with D maybe TRBD1 (6 bases). There are 12 residues in the CDR3. V shed 5 bases and J shed 7 bases, with 11 bases lying between them.

This clonotype has a count of ten or more. This chain connects TRBV20-1 to TRBJ1-3, with no clear D. The V gene lost 0 bases and the J gene lost 4 bases, with 4 bases spanning the gap. The CDR3 runs 12 residues. Germline V lookup: CDR1 DFQATT, CDR2 SNEGSKA (reference sequence). CDR3 nucleotides: TGCAGTGCTAGAGATCCCGGAAACACCATATATTTT. Its translation: CSARDPGNTIYF.

In this sample, this clonotype turned up many times. The V gene is TRBV28, the J gene TRBJ1-5; D possibly corresponds to TRBD1 (6 bases). Germline lookup yields CDR1 MDHEN and CDR2 SYDVKM. The CDR3 has 15 residues. With 6 bases removed from V and 7 bases from J, the gap between germline ends came to 19 bases. The CDR3 DNA reads as TGTGCCAGCAGCCTCTTACAGGGATCGAGACAGCCCCAGCATTTT. It yields the protein CASSLLQGSRQPQHF.

The chain is built from TRBV5-1 and TRBJ1-4, with D perhaps TRBD1 (5 bases). V gave up 4 bases and J gave up 1 base, with 8 bases separating them. Germline V CDR1 and CDR2: SGHRS, YFSETQ. The CDR3 consists of 14 residues. CDR3 sequence (DNA): TGCGCCAGCAGCATAGGGGTAACTAATGAAAAACTGTTTTTT. This translates into CASSIGVTNEKLFF.

The chain employs TRBV11-2 and TRBJ1-1, with no clear D. Germline V gene lookup returns CDR1 SGHAT and CDR2 FQNNGV. V lost 1 base and J lost 4, with 7 bases in between. The length of the CDR3 is 13 residues. The CDR3 DNA reads TGTGCCAGCAGCTTAGTAGTGAGCACTGAAGCTTTCTTT. This encodes CASSLVVSTEAFF.

Ten or more counts support this clonotype. The rearrangement joins TRBV18 to TRBJ2-7; 7 nucleotides match TRBD1. This CDR3 region has 15 residues. The V gene end was trimmed by 6 bases and the J gene end by 5 bases; junction bases not matched to a gene: 13. Germline assignment: CDR1 KGHSH and CDR2 LQKENI. The CDR3 protein is CASSPALTGQNEQYV. CDR3 DNA: TGTGCCAGCTCCCCAGCCTTGACAGGGCAAAACGAGCAGTACGTC.

This clonotype was counted a few times. The gene calls are TRBV28 and TRBJ2-7, with D uncertain. The V and J ends lost 5 bases and 5 bases respectively, with 19 bases between them. The length of the CDR3 is 15 residues. CDR1 MDHEN and CDR2 SYDVKM come from the germline V gene. The CDR3 bases are TGTGCCAGCAGTACCCGACGGACCCCAAGGAACGAGCAGTACTTC. This translates into CASSTRRTPRNEQYF. The full variable domain, its missing parts supplied by reference TRBV28 and TRBJ2-7, is DVKVTQSSRYLVKRTGEKVFLECVQDMDHENMFWYRQDPGLGLRLIYFSYDVKMKEKGDIPEGYSVSREKKERFSLILESASTNQTSMYLCASSTRRTPRNEQYFGPGTRLTVT.